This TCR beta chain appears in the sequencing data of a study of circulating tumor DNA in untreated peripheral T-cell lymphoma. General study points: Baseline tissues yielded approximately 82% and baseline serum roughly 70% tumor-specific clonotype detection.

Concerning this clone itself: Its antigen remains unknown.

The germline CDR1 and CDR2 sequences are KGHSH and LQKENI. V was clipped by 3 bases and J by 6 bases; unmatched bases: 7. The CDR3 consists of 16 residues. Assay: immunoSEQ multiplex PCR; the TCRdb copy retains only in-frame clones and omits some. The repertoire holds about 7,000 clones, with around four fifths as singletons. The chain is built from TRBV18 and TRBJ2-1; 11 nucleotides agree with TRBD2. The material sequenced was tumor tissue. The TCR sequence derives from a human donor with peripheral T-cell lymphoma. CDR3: CASSPPTSGIFNEQFF. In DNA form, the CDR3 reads TGTGCCAGCTCACCGCCGACTAGCGGGATTTTCAATGAGCAGTTCTTC.